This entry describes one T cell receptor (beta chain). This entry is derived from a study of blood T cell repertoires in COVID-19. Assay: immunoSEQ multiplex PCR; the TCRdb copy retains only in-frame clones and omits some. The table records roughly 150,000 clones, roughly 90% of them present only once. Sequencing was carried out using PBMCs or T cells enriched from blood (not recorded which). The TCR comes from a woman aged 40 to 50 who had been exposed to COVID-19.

This CDR3 reads CASCFGQGAYGYTF. The DNA for the CDR3 is TGTGCCAGCTGTTTCGGACAGGGTGCCTATGGCTACACCTTC. This chain connects TRBV5-5 to TRBJ1-2; 8 bases align to TRBD1. The CDR3 runs to 14 residues. Germline V lookup: CDR1 SGHKS, CDR2 YYEKEE (reference sequence). With V trimmed by 7 bases and J by 4 bases, 9 bases remained unmatched.